This T cell receptor beta chain is from a study of T cells in Graves' hyperthyroidism and ophthalmopathy. General observations from the study: Progression to ophthalmopathy was predicted a median of approximately 6.4 months early.

Amplification yielded TCR beta CDR3 regions, with RNA transcripts as the source. Using the HTBI primer set, a first-round RT-PCR was run on the TCR CDR3. TCRdb reprocessed the multiplex PCR reads via MiXCR and lists one record per CDR3 protein. The sample yields about 580,000 distinct CDR3 sequences, roughly 14% seen once. This clonotype was observed once. Its target is not known. This sample holds PBMCs from less than 11 ml fresh peripheral blood. CDR1 and CDR2 from the germline V gene are KGHSH and LQKENI. This CDR3 region has 15 residues. The junction had 2 bases not matched to a gene; V was cut back by 2 bases and J by 6 bases.

The source material was blood. This sequence joins TRBV18 and TRBJ2-1, with 12 bases that match TRBD2. The receptor was derived from a woman in her thirties with Graves' hyperthyroidism that later progressed to Graves' ophthalmopathy. The CDR3 DNA reads TGTGCCAGCTCACCAGCGACTAGCGGGAGCAATGAGCAGTTCTTC. It is translated as CASSPATSGSNEQFF. Using reference TRBV18 and TRBJ2-1 for the parts outside the CDR3, the full variable domain is NAGVMQNPRHLVRRRGQEARLRCSPMKGHSHVYWYRQLPEEGLKFMVYLQKENIIDESGMPKERFSAEFPKEGPSILRIQQVVRGDSAAYFCASSPATSGSNEQFFGPGTRLTVL.